This TCR beta chain was sequenced in a study of cytomegalovirus exposure and HLA in healthy donors (dated by TCRdb to about 2017). Looking at the study overall: An earlier analysis of around 600 of the donors reported approximately 300 Gb of sequence data and approximately 110 million unique TCR beta sequences from approximately 180 million T cells. An early release that covered fewer than 800 HLA-typed donors contained 250 to 350 gigabases of sequencing data and about 93 million unique TCR sequences. Of the roughly 410 genotyped donors, roughly 80% were placed in the genetic ancestry cluster associated with self-reported Caucasian donors. The study was designed to test whether signatures of past pathogen exposure could be identified by cataloging public T cell receptors. Using immunosequencing, the study profiled T cell repertoires from around 670 subjects and related those repertoires to cytomegalovirus serostatus. Along with the approximately 620-subject first cohort, a separate validation cohort of roughly 110 different subjects was used. High-throughput TCR immunosequencing, statistical association of individual TCRs with disease status, and machine learning were combined to predict cytomegalovirus infection status. A later analysis re-analyzed previously published TCR beta repertoires from approximately 670 donors and added high-resolution HLA genotyping to study TCR occurrence patterns. Rather than using new phenotypic data, the later analysis identified candidate immune exposures from TCR beta sequences and from how often those sequences occurred across donors. An earlier analysis of 500 to 750 of the donors applied high-throughput TCR beta sequencing to assess whether each TCR beta V gene segment acted as functional or pseudogenic. Donor age, sex, ethnicity and CMV serostatus were compiled together with the repertoire data. Genome-wide SNP genotypes for about 60% of the roughly 700 donors were used in a later genetic analysis, which treated that subset as a discovery cohort. Every repertoire in the discovery cohort had been generated on one and the same sequencing platform. Class I and class II HLA loci were covered by the typing at four-digit resolution. The number of donors typed differed by locus, with roughly 629-640 for A, B, C, DRB1 and DQB1, 522 for DQA1, 606 for DPA1, and 472 for DPB1. Because of strong linkage in the cohort, roughly five DR-DQ haplotypes were treated as single units for association and clustering. Among approximately 370 genotyped donors of the cohort, an average of approximately 240,000 unique TCR beta nucleotide sequences was sequenced per donor, of which roughly 17% were non-productive. General findings and caveats noted by the study authors: Assigning TCR associations to individual alleles was difficult when HLA alleles, especially DR and DQ, strongly co-occurred. Linkage disequilibrium might explain the correlated functional status among segregating V segments, but an unknown experimental factor could not be ruled out. In vitro tests confirmed that a few of the cytomegalovirus-associated TCR beta chains recognize cytomegalovirus antigens. The sequencing pipeline was judged likely to have produced a cluster of highly shared sequence variants as a technical artifact. At a false discovery rate of 0.05, a later analysis linked 16,951 TCR beta sequences to specific HLA alleles. In a later analysis, HLA-associated TCR beta chains showed more clonal expansion and lower generation probabilities than non-associated chains that were equally common. Across donors, most TCR sequences were observed very rarely, whereas some public TCRs were present in many individuals. Because the 87-base-pair reads could not distinguish some IMGT-functional V segments, including TRBV6-2 and TRBV6-3, those segments were excluded. A further reported finding was that TCR beta sequences accurately predicted the HLA-A and HLA-B alleles for most subjects in the first cohort. Because counts were too low, 15 to 20 rarely observed V segments, including chromosome 9 orphons, were excluded from the earlier analysis of roughly 580 of the donors. In an earlier analysis of some 500 of the donors, most TCR beta V segments appeared in productive rearrangements about 87% or about 30% of the time, broadly matching IMGT annotations. According to a later analysis, most CMV-associated TCR beta chains appeared to be HLA-restricted, and the HLA associations seemed to be driven largely by CMV exposure. A later analysis found that TCR association rates varied across HLA loci, with DRB1 alleles showing the most associated TCRs and HLA-C alleles the fewest. Roughly uniform sequencing depth across donors was assumed in presence/absence analyses, although this assumption may not hold. An association between a missense DCLRE1C variant and V-gene and J-gene trimming of TCR beta chains was found in a later genetic analysis and replicated in an independent cohort. The cohort was sequenced for TCR beta chains only, and without alpha or paired-chain data the features that could be detected were limited. Several of the top co-occurrence clusters appeared to be linked to parvovirus B19, influenza, CMV and Epstein-Barr virus, according to a later analysis. In the study, 150 to 200 TCR beta chains were listed as associated with cytomegalovirus. The classifier was reported to diagnose cytomegalovirus status with high specificity and sensitivity in both the original and validation cohorts. CMV serostatus was the only immune exposure information available for the cohort. The authors suggested that the approach could potentially be extended to other disease states and immunological phenotypes. Compared with the 666-donor mean, donors in an Asian-associated ancestry cluster had fewer N-insertions in productive TCRs, according to a later genetic analysis. Because HLA typing was missing for some donors at each locus, association tests included only the typed subset.

On this clone: Its antigen has not been determined. Per-base quality was not reported, and no clone a single base away is much larger than it.

From its cysteine to its phenylalanine, the CDR3 spans 16 amino acids. This entry keeps only the CDR3 DNA: 48 bases, framed from base 1. As encoded in the germline V gene, CDR1 is MNHEY while CDR2 is SVGAGI. V sheds 4 bases and J sheds 10 bases, leaving 23 bases between their ends. The cohort was made up of roughly 670 healthy bone marrow donors. Cohort members were all nominally healthy when sampled, although unrecorded immune exposures were likely present. The donor was CMV seropositive and belonged to the group of 250 to 300 seropositive cohort members. A peripheral blood sample was collected from each donor, and TCR beta sequencing was performed on peripheral blood mononuclear cells. The Qiagen DNeasy Blood Extraction Kit was used to extract genomic DNA from the blood cell samples. The library was generated by the immunoSEQ multiplex PCR assay. A mixture of 60 forward primers for TCR Vbeta segments and 13 reverse primers for TCR Jbeta segments was used in the multiplex PCR. A multiplex PCR assay on genomic DNA amplified the CDR3 region of rearranged TCR beta genes. The amplified TCR beta libraries were sequenced on the Illumina HiSeq System as 87-base-pair reads. As for the authors' bioinformatics: In a later analysis, tens of millions of unique TCR beta chains were counted across the roughly 670 repertoires, and roughly 9.9 million of these chains were shared by at least two donors. To remove PCR and sequencing errors, raw reads were error-corrected and collapsed into unique sequences using a nearest-neighbor algorithm that merged closely related sequences. Alignment of CDR3 sequences to IMGT reference sequences was used to assign V, D and J gene segments. For a sequence to be retained, at least a six-nucleotide match to both a V gene segment and a J gene segment was required. A rearrangement counted as productive if the CDR3 had no stop codons and remained in frame with V and J, and every other rearrangement counted as non-productive. Following IMGT convention, CDR3 was defined as the stretch from the second conserved V-encoded cysteine to the conserved J-encoded phenylalanine. The earlier analysis of fewer than 700 of the donors excluded sequences that lacked an unambiguous match to a single V gene segment. An earlier analysis of just under 600 of the donors called V segments functional above 56.7% productive rearrangements and segregating when the between-donor standard deviation exceeded 5%. A statistical classification framework was built to diagnose cytomegalovirus status from the catalog of TCR beta chain sequences. A later analysis assigned V and J genes by comparing TCR nucleotide sequences with IMGT/GENE-DB human TR gene sequences. The TCRdist pipeline was used in a later analysis to assign CDR3 sequences and most-parsimonious VDJ recombination scenarios. In a later analysis, each TCR beta chain was defined by its CDR3 amino acid sequence together with its V-gene family, and reads without a unique V-gene family were excluded. In a later analysis, a few hundred highly shared, low-generation-probability nucleotide sequences were removed to address suspected cross-contamination and a sequencing artifact. A later analysis calculated a clonal expansion index for each public chain from normalized within-repertoire ranks of inferred template counts. In a later analysis, generation probabilities were computed with a VDJ recombination model fitted to out-of-frame rearrangements, and the resulting probabilities were checked against IGoR. In a later analysis, TCR-TCR, TCR-HLA and TCR-CMV co-occurrence was scored with hypergeometric tests, and a repertoire-size bias correction was applied to TCR pairs. To estimate false discovery rates, a later analysis permuted the HLA or CMV assignments 20 times. In a later analysis, co-occurring TCRs were grouped using DBSCAN, and TCRdist sequence similarity was added for clustering within HLA-allele-positive subsets. Repertoires with fewer than 30,000 or more than 120,000 public chains, plus five repertoires with anomalous nucleotide sharing, were excluded from co-occurrence clustering. TCRdb obtained this table from immuneACCESS and retained in-frame rearrangements with V and J assigned. These tables miss some clones; where compared with another copy, unresolved V genes account for less than half of the shortfall, and the remainder is unexplained. V and J calls plus clone size are reproduced from that table; the DNA served to infer D and trimming. Across this sample there are around 54,000 clones, with over 70% seen only once. The top ten hold 8% to 8.5% of the sample.

The sequencing sample was made of PBMCs. The clonotype originates from a man aged 25-45 years in good health and CMV-seropositive. The rearranged chain carries TRBV6-5 and TRBJ2-1; tentative D gene TRBD2, with 7 bases matching. The sequenced DNA is TGTGCCAGCAGTTCTTCCTTGGGGGGGGGCCTTTGGGAGCAGTTCTTC. Translated, this is CASSSSLGGGLWEQFF.